The rows below give T cell receptor beta chains drawn from one sample of a study of T-cell memory formation after mild COVID-19. MiXCR, applied by TCRdb to the 5' RACE reads, yields one record per CDR3 protein. The table includes a few hundred thousand distinct CDR3 sequences, nearly 25% detected once. Sequences were obtained from PBMCs or a T cell subset sorted from them (not recorded which). These receptors were obtained from an adult woman who had mild COVID-19 (a few samples of this study predate the infection). Cell type and time point are not known. Both conserved end residues are part of each CDR3. The order of the fields is CDR3 protein, CDR3 DNA, J gene, D gene, clone size, V gene. The D gene is left open where the match is weak. The size of a clone is reported for some rows only, either as once, few or many, or as a class for expanded clones.

CDR3aa: CASSQVGSDYGYTF
CDR3nt: TGTGCCAGCAGCCAAGTTGGAAGTGACTATGGCTACACCTTC
j_gene: TRBJ1-2
d_gene: NA
abundance: NA
v_gene: TRBV14

CDR3aa: CASSYSYNEQFF
CDR3nt: TGTGCCAGCAGTTACAGCTACAATGAGCAGTTCTTC
j_gene: TRBJ2-1
d_gene: NA
abundance: few
v_gene: TRBV6-2/TRBV6-3

CDR3aa: CASSSDRGPAQPQHF
CDR3nt: TGTGCCAGCAGTTCGGACAGGGGGCCTGCTCAGCCCCAGCATTTT
j_gene: TRBJ1-5
d_gene: TRBD1
abundance: few
v_gene: TRBV12-3/TRBV12-4

CDR3aa: CASSGSGGTDTQYF
CDR3nt: TGTGCCAGCAGCGGCAGCGGGGGTACAGATACGCAGTATTTT
j_gene: TRBJ2-3
d_gene: TRBD2
abundance: many
v_gene: TRBV5-6

CDR3aa: CASSLEAGEKRDTQYF
CDR3nt: TGTGCCAGCAGTTTAGAAGCGGGAGAAAAAAGAGATACGCAGTATTTT
j_gene: TRBJ2-3
d_gene: TRBD2
abundance: NA
v_gene: TRBV12-3/TRBV12-4

CDR3aa: CASSLAGQGRRELFF
CDR3nt: TGTGCCAGCAGCTTGGCCGGGCAGGGTCGCAGGGAGCTGTTTTTT
j_gene: TRBJ2-2
d_gene: NA
abundance: NA
v_gene: TRBV5-6

CDR3aa: CASSTMEGIWYNEQFF
CDR3nt: TGTGCCAGTAGTACGATGGAGGGGATCTGGTACAATGAGCAGTTCTTC
j_gene: TRBJ2-1
d_gene: NA
abundance: NA
v_gene: TRBV19

CDR3aa: CASSSAAGQLQETQYF
CDR3nt: TGCGCCAGCAGCTCCGCCGCGGGGCAACTTCAAGAGACCCAGTACTTC
j_gene: TRBJ2-5
d_gene: NA
abundance: once
v_gene: TRBV4-1

CDR3aa: CASSYSGSRYYEQYF
CDR3nt: TGTGCCAGCAGTTACTCGGGGTCAAGGTACTACGAGCAGTACTTC
j_gene: TRBJ2-7
d_gene: NA
abundance: NA
v_gene: TRBV6-5

CDR3aa: CASSLRVWGRETEAFF
CDR3nt: TGTGCCAGCAGCTTACGCGTCTGGGGCAGGGAAACTGAAGCTTTCTTT
j_gene: TRBJ1-1
d_gene: NA
abundance: few
v_gene: TRBV11-3

CDR3aa: CASSQDRALSTDTQYF
CDR3nt: TGCGCCAGCAGCCAAGATCGGGCGCTGAGCACAGATACGCAGTATTTT
j_gene: TRBJ2-3
d_gene: NA
abundance: NA
v_gene: TRBV4-2

CDR3aa: CATSREQGAYTGELFF
CDR3nt: TGTGCCACCAGCAGGGAACAGGGGGCTTACACCGGGGAGCTGTTTTTT
j_gene: TRBJ2-2
d_gene: TRBD1
abundance: NA
v_gene: TRBV15

CDR3aa: CASSPLATDIQYF
CDR3nt: TGTGCCAGCAGCCCACTAGCTACAGACATTCAGTACTTC
j_gene: TRBJ2-4
d_gene: NA
abundance: few
v_gene: TRBV6-5

CDR3aa: CASSLAPGANVLTF
CDR3nt: TGTGCCAGCAGCTTGGCGCCTGGGGCCAACGTCCTGACTTTC
j_gene: TRBJ2-6
d_gene: NA
abundance: NA
v_gene: TRBV5-6

CDR3aa: CATSGLMSYEQYF
CDR3nt: TGTGCCACCTCCGGTCTAATGTCCTACGAGCAGTACTTC
j_gene: TRBJ2-7
d_gene: NA
abundance: few
v_gene: TRBV24-1

CDR3aa: CASSLPFQETQYF
CDR3nt: TGTGCCAGTAGTCTCCCGTTTCAAGAGACCCAGTACTTC
j_gene: TRBJ2-5
d_gene: NA
abundance: few
v_gene: TRBV19

CDR3aa: CASRQISGGYGYTF
CDR3nt: TGTGCCAGCAGACAGATCTCAGGGGGCTATGGCTACACCTTC
j_gene: TRBJ1-2
d_gene: TRBD1
abundance: NA
v_gene: TRBV6-6